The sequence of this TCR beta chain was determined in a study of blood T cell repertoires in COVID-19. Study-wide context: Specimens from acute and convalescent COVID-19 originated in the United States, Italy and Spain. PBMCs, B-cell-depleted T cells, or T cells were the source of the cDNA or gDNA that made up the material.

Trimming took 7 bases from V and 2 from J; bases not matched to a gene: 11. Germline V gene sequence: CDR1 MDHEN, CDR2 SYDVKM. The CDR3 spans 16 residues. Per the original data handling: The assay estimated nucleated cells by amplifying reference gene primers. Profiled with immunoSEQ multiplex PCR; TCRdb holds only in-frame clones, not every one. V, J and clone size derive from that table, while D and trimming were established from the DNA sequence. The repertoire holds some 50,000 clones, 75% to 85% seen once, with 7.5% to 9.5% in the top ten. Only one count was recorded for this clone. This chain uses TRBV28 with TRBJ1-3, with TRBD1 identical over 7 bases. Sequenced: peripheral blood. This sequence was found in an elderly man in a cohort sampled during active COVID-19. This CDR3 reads CASITHGDRPGNTIYF. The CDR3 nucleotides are TGTGCCAGCATCACCCATGGGGACAGACCTGGAAACACCATATATTTT.